This is a list of T cell receptor beta chains from one sample in a study of sequential checkpoint blockade in melanoma. Sequenced by immunoSEQ multiplex PCR; TCRdb stores in-frame clones only, minus some. The sample contains 40,000 or so clones, almost 85% of which appear only once. The sample here was CD8+ T cells sorted from blood (inferred from file names), taken from a patient given nivolumab and ipilimumab in sequence. These receptors were taken from a human donor with melanoma. Each CDR3 is given with its conserved first and last residue. A D gene is named only where the DNA matches it firmly. A clone size is listed for some rows: how often the clone was seen (once, few, many), or a class if it is expanded.

>TRBV7-9|NA|NA|TRBJ2-1
CASSPVNNEQFF
TGTGCCAGCAGCCCGGTCAACAATGAGCAGTTCTTC
>TRBV5-1|NA|NA|TRBJ1-1
CASSLLGANDGWVTEAFF
TGCGCCAGCAGCTTGTTGGGGGCGAATGACGGTTGGGTCACTGAAGCTTTCTTT
>TRBV7-9|few|TRBD1|TRBJ1-4
CASSLKGQDNEKLFF
TGTGCCAGCAGCTTAAAAGGACAGGATAATGAAAAACTGTTTTTT
>TRBV7-9|NA|NA|TRBJ2-7
CASSLTERGYEQYF
TGTGCCAGCAGCTTAACAGAAAGGGGCTACGAGCAGTACTTC
>TRBV19|NA|NA|TRBJ1-5
CASSIDGGFGNQPQHF
TGTGCCAGTAGTATAGACGGGGGGTTCGGGAATCAGCCCCAGCATTTT
>TRBV7-2|NA|TRBD2|TRBJ2-2
CAGRGEREGYTGELFF
TGTGCGGGGCGTGGAGAGCGGGAGGGGTACACCGGGGAGCTGTTTTTT
>TRBV15|NA|NA|TRBJ1-1
CATSRETGMNTEAFF
TGTGCCACCAGCAGAGAAACAGGGATGAACACTGAAGCTTTCTTT
>TRBV6-6|NA|NA|TRBJ2-5
CASSYTRLVYETQYF
TGTGCCAGCAGTTACACCCGACTAGTCTATGAGACCCAGTACTTC
>TRBV5-1|NA|TRBD2|TRBJ2-1
CASSSTSGGYNEQFF
TGCGCCAGCAGCTCGACTAGCGGGGGTTACAATGAGCAGTTCTTC
>TRBV27|NA|NA|TRBJ2-7
CASSLSEAASYEQYF
TGTGCCAGCAGTTTATCGGAGGCGGCCTCCTACGAGCAGTACTTC
>TRBV11-2|NA|TRBD1|TRBJ2-7
CASSFQTGASYEQYF
TGTGCCAGCAGCTTCCAGACAGGGGCCTCCTACGAGCAGTACTTC
>TRBV5-6|NA|TRBD1|TRBJ2-1
CASSFSTGIINEQFF
TGTGCCAGCAGCTTTTCGACAGGGATTATCAATGAGCAGTTCTTC
>TRBV7-2|NA|TRBD2|TRBJ2-1
CASSLGLAGGSYNEQFF
TGTGCCAGCAGCTTGGGACTAGCGGGAGGTAGCTACAATGAGCAGTTCTTC
>TRBV19|NA|NA|TRBJ1-1
CASSIDPGLTRGAFF
TGTGCCAGTAGTATAGATCCGGGCCTCACCCGGGGAGCTTTCTTT
>TRBV2|NA|NA|TRBJ1-2
CASTNRDIDLRGYTF
TGTGCCAGCACCAACCGGGACATTGATTTGCGTGGCTACACCTTC
>TRBV2|NA|TRBD2|TRBJ2-7
CASSEGASGGSYEQYF
TGTGCCAGCAGTGAAGGAGCTAGCGGGGGGTCATACGAGCAGTACTTC
>TRBV28|NA|NA|TRBJ1-2
CASSSYIYGYTF
TGTGCCAGCAGTTCATACATATATGGCTACACCTTC
>TRBV6-4|NA|TRBD2|TRBJ2-2
CASSGTSAGELFF
TGTGCCAGCAGTGGGACTAGCGCCGGGGAGCTGTTTTTT
>TRBV27|NA|TRBD1|TRBJ2-7
CASSLSETGSYEQYF
TGTGCCAGCAGTTTATCCGAGACAGGGTCCTACGAGCAGTACTTC
>TRBV19|NA|TRBD1|TRBJ1-1
CARTRGGEAFF
TGTGCCAGAACCCGAGGGGGCGAAGCTTTCTTT
>TRBV28|NA|NA|TRBJ2-2
CASRPTGLRDGELFF
TGTGCCAGCAGGCCTACAGGGCTCAGGGACGGGGAGCTGTTTTTT
>TRBV7-9|NA|NA|TRBJ2-3
CASSPSTSMVADTQYF
TGTGCCAGCAGCCCATCGACTAGTATGGTTGCAGATACGCAGTATTTT
>TRBV10-3|NA|NA|TRBJ2-2
CAMHADTGNTGELFF
TGTGCCATGCATGCTGATACAGGAAACACCGGGGAGCTGTTTTTT
>TRBV28|NA|TRBD1|TRBJ2-7
CASSLMGQGYEQYF
TGTGCCAGCAGTTTAATGGGACAGGGCTACGAGCAGTACTTC
>TRBV4-2|NA|NA|TRBJ1-1
CASSQTPLGADTEAFF
TGTGCCAGCAGCCAAACCCCCTTGGGGGCGGACACTGAAGCTTTCTTT
>TRBV25-1|once|NA|TRBJ1-4
CASSELWGEHHSEKLFF
TGTGCCAGCAGTGAACTTTGGGGGGAGCACCACAGTGAAAAACTGTTTTTT
>TRBV19|NA|TRBD1|TRBJ1-1
CASSLDRVNTEAFF
TGTGCCAGTAGCTTAGACAGGGTGAACACTGAAGCTTTCTTT
>TRBV28|few|TRBD2|TRBJ2-7
CASSSEGLASFYEQYF
TGTGCCAGCAGTTCCGAAGGACTAGCGTCCTTTTACGAGCAGTACTTC
>TRBV29-1|NA|NA|TRBJ2-7
CSVGRAGRYEQYF
TGCAGCGTTGGGCGCGCAGGAAGATACGAGCAGTACTTC
>TRBV2|few|NA|TRBJ2-7
CASSDRTATYEQYF
TGTGCCAGCAGCGACAGGACAGCAACCTACGAGCAGTACTTC
>TRBV27|NA|TRBD2|TRBJ2-7
CASSLGSSGVYEQYF
TGTGCCAGCAGTTTAGGTTCTAGCGGGGTCTACGAGCAGTACTTC
>TRBV15|NA|NA|TRBJ1-6
CATSRESGYNSPLHF
TGTGCCACCAGCAGAGAATCGGGTTATAATTCACCCCTCCACTTT
>TRBV14|few|TRBD1|TRBJ2-7
CASSQVGRDSGEQYF
TGTGCCAGCAGCCAAGTGGGCCGGGACAGCGGCGAGCAGTACTTC
>TRBV29-1|once|TRBD1|TRBJ2-7
CSVVTGDASYEQYF
TGCAGCGTAGTCACAGGGGACGCTTCCTACGAGCAGTACTTC
>TRBV4-2|NA|TRBD2|TRBJ2-3
CASSHREASGRLDTQYF
TGTGCCAGCAGCCATAGGGAGGCTAGCGGGAGGTTAGATACGCAGTATTTT
>TRBV5-4|NA|TRBD1|TRBJ1-1
CASSPTGANTEAFF
TGTGCCAGCAGCCCCACAGGGGCCAACACTGAAGCTTTCTTT
>TRBV14|NA|NA|TRBJ2-7
CASSQGTGFQLYEQYF
TGTGCCAGCAGCCAAGGAACGGGGTTTCAGCTCTACGAGCAGTACTTC
>TRBV27|NA|NA|TRBJ2-7
CASSLSPGAYEQYF
TGTGCCAGCAGTTTATCGCCGGGGGCCTACGAGCAGTACTTC
>TRBV28|NA|TRBD2|TRBJ2-7
CASRIAGEIYEQYF
TGTGCCAGCAGAATAGCGGGGGAGATATACGAGCAGTACTTC
>TRBV14|NA|NA|TRBJ1-2
CASSQDIGSLNYGYTF
TGTGCCAGCAGCCAAGATATAGGGAGCCTAAACTATGGCTACACCTTC
>TRBV4-2|NA|TRBD1|TRBJ2-1
CASSPGTGHEQFF
TGTGCCAGCAGCCCCGGGACAGGGCATGAGCAGTTCTTC
>TRBV10-2|NA|TRBD1|TRBJ2-7
CASSAGTGAYEQYF
TGCGCCAGCAGTGCCGGGACAGGTGCCTACGAGCAGTACTTC
>TRBV7-2|NA|TRBD2|TRBJ2-3
CASSGTSGNTDTQYF
TGTGCCAGCAGTGGGACTAGCGGAAACACAGATACGCAGTATTTT
>TRBV5-5|NA|NA|TRBJ1-2
CASSHQVVGYGYTF
TGTGCCAGCAGCCATCAAGTGGTCGGGTATGGCTACACCTTC
>TRBV5-1|NA|NA|TRBJ2-7
CASSLAGHLHEQYF
TGCGCCAGCAGCTTGGCCGGACACCTTCACGAGCAGTACTTC
>TRBV13|NA|TRBD1|TRBJ2-7
CASSSRDRVHSYEQYF
TGTGCCAGCAGCTCCCGGGACAGGGTGCACTCCTACGAGCAGTACTTC
>TRBV7-2|NA|NA|TRBJ1-2
CASSLVSSNYGYTF
TGTGCCAGCAGCTTAGTTTCGTCTAACTATGGCTACACCTTC
>TRBV7-8|NA|NA|TRBJ1-1
CASSFDRRMNTEAFF
TGTGCCAGCAGCTTTGACAGGAGAATGAACACTGAAGCTTTCTTT
>TRBV10-3|NA|NA|TRBJ2-3
CAISESNIADYTDTQYF
TGTGCCATCAGTGAGTCGAATATCGCAGACTACACAGATACGCAGTATTTT
>TRBV5-1|NA|NA|TRBJ2-3
CASSEDGGTDTQYF
TGCGCCAGCAGCGAGGATGGGGGGACAGATACGCAGTATTTT
>TRBV7-2|NA|TRBD1|TRBJ1-2
CASSLIWTGSDYGYTF
TGTGCCAGCAGCTTAATTTGGACAGGGTCGGACTATGGCTACACCTTC
>TRBV27|NA|NA|TRBJ2-1
CASSLTETLWNEQFF
TGTGCCAGCAGTTTGACAGAGACCTTATGGAATGAGCAGTTCTTC